This TCR beta chain was sequenced during a study of response to subunit inactivated influenza vaccine. TCRdb fed the RT-PCR reads into MiXCR, producing one record per CDR3 protein. There are 180,000 or so distinct CDR3 sequences in the sample; more than 10% occur only once, and 25% to 35% lies in the top ten. This clonotype was observed many times. The CDR3 is 15 residues long. Germline CDR1 MDHEN, CDR2 SYDVKM. After removal of 4 bases from V and 5 bases from J, the junction contained 6 bases not matched to a gene. Another study also made use of these data, one on T cells expressing NK-cell markers. That paper adds: With UMIs, 5'RACE template switching was used to make TCR beta cDNA. Sorting was restricted to alpha-beta TCR T cells by an anti-gamma-delta TCR antibody in several experiments. Whether expanded NKG2C-expressing T cell clones recognize HCMV is unknown.

The TCR comes from a man aged 45 to 65 who received an inactivated influenza vaccine. The sample here was CD8+ T cells sorted from PBMCs, taken 11 to 12 days after vaccination. The V call is TRBV28, the J call TRBJ2-1, with TRBD2 matching over 9 bases. The CDR3 region is CASSYEREVNNEQFF. CDR3 coding DNA: TGTGCCAGCAGTTACGAGCGGGAGGTGAACAATGAGCAGTTCTTC.